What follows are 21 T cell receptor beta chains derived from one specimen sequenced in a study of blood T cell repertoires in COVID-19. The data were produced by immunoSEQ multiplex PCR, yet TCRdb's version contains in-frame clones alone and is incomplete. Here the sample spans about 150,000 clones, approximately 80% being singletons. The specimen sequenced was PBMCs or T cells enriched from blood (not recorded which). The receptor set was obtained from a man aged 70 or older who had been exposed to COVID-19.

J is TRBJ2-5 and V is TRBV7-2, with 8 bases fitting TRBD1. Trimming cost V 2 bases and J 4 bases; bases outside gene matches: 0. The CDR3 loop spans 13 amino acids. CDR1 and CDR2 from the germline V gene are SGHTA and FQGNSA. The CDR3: CASSLQGAETQYF. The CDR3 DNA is TGTGCCAGCAGCTTACAGGGGGCAGAGACCCAGTACTTC.

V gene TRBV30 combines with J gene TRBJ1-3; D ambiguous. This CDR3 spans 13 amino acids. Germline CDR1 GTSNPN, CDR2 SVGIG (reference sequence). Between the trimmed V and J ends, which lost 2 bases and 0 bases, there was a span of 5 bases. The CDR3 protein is CAWSFYSGNTIYF. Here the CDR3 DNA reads TGTGCCTGGAGTTTCTACTCTGGAAACACCATATATTTT.

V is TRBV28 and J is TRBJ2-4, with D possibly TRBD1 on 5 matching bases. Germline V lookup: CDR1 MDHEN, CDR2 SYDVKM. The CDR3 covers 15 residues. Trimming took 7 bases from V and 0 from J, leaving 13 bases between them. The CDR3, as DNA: TGTGCCAGCACTCAGGGATCACTAGCCAAAAACATTCAGTACTTC. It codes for CASTQGSLAKNIQYF.

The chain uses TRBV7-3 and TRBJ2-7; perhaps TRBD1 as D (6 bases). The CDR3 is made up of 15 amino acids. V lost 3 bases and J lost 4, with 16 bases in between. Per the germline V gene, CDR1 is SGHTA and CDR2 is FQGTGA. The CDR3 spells CASSLQPGHMYEQYF. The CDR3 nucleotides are TGTGCCAGCAGCTTGCAACCGGGACATATGTACGAGCAGTACTTC.

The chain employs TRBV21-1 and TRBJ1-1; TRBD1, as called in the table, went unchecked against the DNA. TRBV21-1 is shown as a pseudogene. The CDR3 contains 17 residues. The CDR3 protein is CASSLGNRGWMNTEAFF. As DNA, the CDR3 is TGTGCCAGCAGCCTGGGAAACAGGGGGTGGATGAACACTGAAGCTTTCTTT.

This chain's CDR3 is CASRAAGGNQPQHF. CDR3 nucleotides: TGTGCCAGTAGGGCAGCGGGTGGCAATCAGCCCCAGCATTTT. The rearrangement joins TRBV19 to TRBJ1-5, with D unclear. CDR3 length: 14 residues. Trimming removed 6 bases from V and 2 bases from J, with 11 bases in between. CDR1 LNHDA and CDR2 SQIVND come from the germline V gene (reference sequence).

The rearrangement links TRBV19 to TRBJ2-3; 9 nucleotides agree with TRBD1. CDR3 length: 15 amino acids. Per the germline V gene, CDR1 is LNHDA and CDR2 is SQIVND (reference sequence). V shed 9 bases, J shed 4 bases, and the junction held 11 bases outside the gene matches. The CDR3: CASGRWDRDADTQYF. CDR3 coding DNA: TGTGCCAGCGGAAGATGGGACAGGGACGCAGATACGCAGTATTTT.

This chain's CDR3 is CASSSPPRGGNEQFF. The CDR3, as DNA: TGTGCCAGCAGCTCCCCGCCGCGGGGGGGTAATGAGCAGTTCTTC. The V gene is TRBV7-9, the J gene TRBJ2-1; TRBD2 matches at 9 bases. The CDR3 extends over 15 amino acids. Germline V gene lookup returns CDR1 SEHNR and CDR2 FQNEAQ (reference sequence). Losses at the gene ends were 4 bases for V and 7 bases for J; bases not matched to a gene: 8.

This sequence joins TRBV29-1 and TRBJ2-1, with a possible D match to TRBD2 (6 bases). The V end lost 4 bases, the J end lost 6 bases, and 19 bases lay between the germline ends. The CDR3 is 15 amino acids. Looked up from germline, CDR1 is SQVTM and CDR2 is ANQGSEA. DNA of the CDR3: TGCAGCGTTGGGAGGGGCACGGGAGCGGTCAATGAGCAGTTCTTC. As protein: CSVGRGTGAVNEQFF.

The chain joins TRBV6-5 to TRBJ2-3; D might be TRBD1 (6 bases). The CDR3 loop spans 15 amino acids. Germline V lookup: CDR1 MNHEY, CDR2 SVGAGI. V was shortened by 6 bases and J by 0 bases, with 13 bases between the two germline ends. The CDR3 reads CASRSSGVSTDTQYF. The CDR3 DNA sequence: TGTGCCAGCAGATCGTCAGGGGTAAGCACAGATACGCAGTATTTT.

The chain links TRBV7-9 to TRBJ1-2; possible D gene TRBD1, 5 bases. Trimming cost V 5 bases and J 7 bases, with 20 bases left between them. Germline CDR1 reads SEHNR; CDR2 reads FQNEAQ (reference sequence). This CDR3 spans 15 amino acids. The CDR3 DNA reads TGTGCCAGCAGCCCCTCCGGCGGGGGTAGGGGTGGCTACACCTTC. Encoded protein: CASSPSGGGRGGYTF.

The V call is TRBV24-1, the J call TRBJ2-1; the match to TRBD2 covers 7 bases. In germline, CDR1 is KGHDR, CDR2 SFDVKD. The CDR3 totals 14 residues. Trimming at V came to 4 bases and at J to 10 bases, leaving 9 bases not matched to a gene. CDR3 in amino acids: CATSDPGRAGEQFF. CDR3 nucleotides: TGTGCCACCAGTGACCCTGGGAGGGCGGGAGAGCAGTTCTTC.

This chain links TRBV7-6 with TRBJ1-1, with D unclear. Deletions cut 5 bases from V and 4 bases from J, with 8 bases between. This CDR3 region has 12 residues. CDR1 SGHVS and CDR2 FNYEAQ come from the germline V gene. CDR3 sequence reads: CASSPDSTEAFF. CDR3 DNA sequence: TGTGCCAGCAGCCCAGACTCCACTGAAGCTTTCTTT.

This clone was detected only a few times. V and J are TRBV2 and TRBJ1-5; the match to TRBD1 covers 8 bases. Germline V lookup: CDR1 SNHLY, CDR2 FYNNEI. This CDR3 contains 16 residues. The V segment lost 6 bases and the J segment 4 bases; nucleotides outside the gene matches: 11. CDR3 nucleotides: TGTGCCAGCAGCGACAGGACAGGGAGGGCTAATCAGCCCCAGCATTTT. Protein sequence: CASSDRTGRANQPQHF.

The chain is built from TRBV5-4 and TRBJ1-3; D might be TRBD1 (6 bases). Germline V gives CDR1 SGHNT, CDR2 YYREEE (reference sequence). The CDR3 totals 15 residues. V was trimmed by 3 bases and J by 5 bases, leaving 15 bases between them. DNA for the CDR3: TGTGCCAGCAGCTGGGATGGGGGGGCACGAAACACCATATATTTT. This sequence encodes CASSWDGGARNTIYF.

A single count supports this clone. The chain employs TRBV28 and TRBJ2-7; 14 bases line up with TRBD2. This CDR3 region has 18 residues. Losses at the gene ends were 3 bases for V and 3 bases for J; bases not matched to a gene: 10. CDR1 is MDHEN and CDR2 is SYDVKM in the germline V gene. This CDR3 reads CASSFNYGTSGSNYEQYF. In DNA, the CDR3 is TGTGCCAGCAGTTTCAATTATGGGACTAGCGGGAGCAACTACGAGCAGTACTTC.

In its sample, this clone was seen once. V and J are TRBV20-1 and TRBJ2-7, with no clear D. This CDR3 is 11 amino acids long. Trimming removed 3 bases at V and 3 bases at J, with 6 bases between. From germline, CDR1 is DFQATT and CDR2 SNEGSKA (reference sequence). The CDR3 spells CSASRSYEQYF. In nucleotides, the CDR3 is TGCAGTGCTAGTCGGAGCTACGAGCAGTACTTC.

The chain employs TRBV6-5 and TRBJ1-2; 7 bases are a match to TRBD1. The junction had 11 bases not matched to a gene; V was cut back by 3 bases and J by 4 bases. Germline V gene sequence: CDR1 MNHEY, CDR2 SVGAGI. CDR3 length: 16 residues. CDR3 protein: CASSYSTGPLRYGYTF. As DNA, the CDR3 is TGTGCCAGCAGTTATTCGACAGGGCCTCTTCGCTATGGCTACACCTTC.

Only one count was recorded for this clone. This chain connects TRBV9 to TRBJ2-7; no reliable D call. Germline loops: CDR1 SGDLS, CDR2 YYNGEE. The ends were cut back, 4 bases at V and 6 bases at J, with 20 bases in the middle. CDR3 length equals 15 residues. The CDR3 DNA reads TGTGCCAGCAGCCCGCACAGAAATCAGTTGGTCGAGCAGTACTTC. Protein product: CASSPHRNQLVEQYF.

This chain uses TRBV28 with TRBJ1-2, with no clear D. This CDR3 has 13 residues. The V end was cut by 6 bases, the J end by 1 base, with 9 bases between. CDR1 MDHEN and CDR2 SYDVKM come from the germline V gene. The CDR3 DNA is TGTGCCAGCAGACCTAGCGGTAACTATGGCTACACCTTC. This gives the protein CASRPSGNYGYTF.

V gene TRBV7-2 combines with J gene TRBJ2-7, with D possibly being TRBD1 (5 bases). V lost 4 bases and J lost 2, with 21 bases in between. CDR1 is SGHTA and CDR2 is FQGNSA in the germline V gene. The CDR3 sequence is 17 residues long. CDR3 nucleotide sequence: TGTGCCAGCAGCTCATCCCTAGGTGGCAGGGCCCCCTACGAGCAGTACTTC. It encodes CASSSSLGGRAPYEQYF.